A selection of T cell receptor beta chains follows, all from one sample in a study of CD8+ T cells in alopecia areata. Assay used: immunoSEQ multiplex PCR; TCRdb lists only in-frame clones, some missing. The data contain over 150,000 clones, approximately 56% of them singletons. The sample in question was CD4+ T cells sorted from blood, obtained at week 4, from a patient treated with tofacitinib. All receptors derive from a human donor with alopecia areata. Each CDR3 is given with its conserved first and last residue. The order of the fields is clone size, V gene, D gene, J gene, CDR3 DNA, CDR3 protein. A D gene is named only where the DNA matches it firmly. Clone size appears in some rows only: once, few, many, or a class for an expanded clone.

NA	TRBV5-4	NA	TRBJ2-4	TGTGCCAGCAGCCCCAAGGCAGGGGGGGGCTCCAAAAACATTCAGTACTTC	CASSPKAGGGSKNIQYF
NA	TRBV28	NA	TRBJ1-2	TGTGCCAGCAGTTTAGCGGTGACGGACTATGGCTACACCTTC	CASSLAVTDYGYTF
NA	TRBV15	NA	TRBJ2-1	TGTGCCACCAGCAGAGATTTACGTGCTGAGCAGTTCTTC	CATSRDLRAEQFF
NA	TRBV2	TRBD1	TRBJ1-5	TGTGCCAGCAGTGAAGACTGGACAGGGAATCAGCCCCAGCATTTT	CASSEDWTGNQPQHF
NA	TRBV7-9	NA	TRBJ1-5	TGTGCCAGCAGCTCCCTCCGGGGTCCCCCCAATCAGCCCCAGCATTTT	CASSSLRGPPNQPQHF
NA	TRBV7-9	NA	TRBJ1-5	TGTGCCAGCAGCTTAGTGGGGGACAATCAGCCCCAGCATTTT	CASSLVGDNQPQHF
NA	TRBV30	TRBD1	TRBJ1-2	TGTGCCTGGAGGAGGACAGGGGGCGGGTATGGCTACACCTTC	CAWRRTGGGYGYTF
NA	TRBV15	NA	TRBJ1-5	TGTGCCACCAGCTTGCCGGCCGGGGGAAATCAGCCCCAGCATTTT	CATSLPAGGNQPQHF
few	TRBV6-5	TRBD2	TRBJ2-3	TGTGCCACCCGGAGCGGGGGGGCTCTCACAGATACGCAGTATTTT	CATRSGGALTDTQYF
few	TRBV10-3	NA	TRBJ1-1	TGTGCCATCAGTGATAGGACGGGGACTGAAGCTTTCTTT	CAISDRTGTEAFF
NA	TRBV15	NA	TRBJ2-7	TGTGCCACCAGCAGAGATCAGCGCCGAGAGCAGTACTTC	CATSRDQRREQYF
NA	TRBV4-1	TRBD1	TRBJ2-4	TGCGCCAGCAGCCAGAGGGGGCCGGTAGCCAAAAACATTCAGTACTTC	CASSQRGPVAKNIQYF
NA	TRBV5-4	NA	TRBJ1-4	TGTGCCAGCAGCTCTATGACAGGCGGAAAACTGTTTTTT	CASSSMTGGKLFF
NA	TRBV18	NA	TRBJ2-2	TGTGCCAGCTCACCTTCAATCACCGGGGAGCTGTTTTTT	CASSPSITGELFF
NA	TRBV30	NA	TRBJ2-1	TGTGCCTGGAGTGTCCTTTGGGGGCGGGGCGAGCAGTTCTTC	CAWSVLWGRGEQFF
NA	TRBV2	TRBD1	TRBJ1-4	TGTGCCAGCAGTGTAGAGGACAGGAGAAGCGAAAAACTGTTTTTT	CASSVEDRRSEKLFF
NA	TRBV4-1	NA	TRBJ1-2	TGCGCCAGCAGCCAAGCTGCGGGCTACACCTTC	CASSQAAGYTF
NA	TRBV7-2	NA	TRBJ2-3	TGTGCCAGTCGGAAGTTGGGATTTGAGGCAGATACGCAGTATTTT	CASRKLGFEADTQYF
once	TRBV18	TRBD1	TRBJ1-2	TGTGCCAGCTCACCAGACAGGGAGGACTATGGCTACACCTTC	CASSPDREDYGYTF
few	TRBV7-2	NA	TRBJ2-7	TGTGCCAGCAGCTCCATAGGGGGACTCTTCGAGCAGTACTTC	CASSSIGGLFEQYF
NA	TRBV4-2	NA	TRBJ2-7	TGTGCCAGCAGCCAAGATTTGGTAGGACAGAACGAGCAGTACTTC	CASSQDLVGQNEQYF
NA	TRBV29-1	TRBD1	TRBJ1-2	TGCAGCGTTGGGACAGGGACCTATGGCTACACCTTC	CSVGTGTYGYTF
NA	TRBV29-1	NA	TRBJ2-1	TGCAGCGTTCAGGGGTCCCCCTACAATGAGCAGTTCTTC	CSVQGSPYNEQFF
NA	TRBV6-1	NA	TRBJ1-5	TGTGCCAGCAGTGAAAGGCTCGGAGGCAATCAGCCCCAGCATTTT	CASSERLGGNQPQHF
NA	TRBV15	TRBD1	TRBJ1-4	TGTGCCACCAGCATTACAGGGGTCTCTAATGAAAAACTGTTTTTT	CATSITGVSNEKLFF
NA	TRBV28	TRBD1	TRBJ1-2	TGTGCCAGCAGTTTCGGGACAGGAGGCTCTTATGGCTACACCTTC	CASSFGTGGSYGYTF
NA	TRBV5-1	NA	TRBJ2-1	TGCGCCAGCAGCTTGGATCCAGGGATCCGCTACAATGAGCAGTTCTTC	CASSLDPGIRYNEQFF
NA	TRBV7-2	NA	TRBJ1-1	TGTGCCAGCAGCTTGGGAGCGTGGAGGACTGAAGCTTTCTTT	CASSLGAWRTEAFF
NA	TRBV7-3	NA	TRBJ1-1	TGTGCCAGCAGCTTATTACAGGTTGGGAGCACTGAAGCTTTCTTT	CASSLLQVGSTEAFF
NA	TRBV29-1	NA	TRBJ2-7	TGCAGCGTTCTAACCCTCAGCGAGCAGTACTTC	CSVLTLSEQYF
NA	TRBV10-3	TRBD1	TRBJ2-2	TGTGCCATCGCCGGACAGGTGAACACCGGGGAGCTGTTTTTT	CAIAGQVNTGELFF
NA	TRBV28	TRBD1	TRBJ2-7	TGTGCCAGCAGTTTTTTTGGGACAGGGTTCTACGAGCAGTACTTC	CASSFFGTGFYEQYF
NA	TRBV2	NA	TRBJ1-5	TGTGCCAGCAGTGAAAACGGGAGGCCCCAGCATTTT	CASSENGRPQHF
few	TRBV29-1	NA	TRBJ2-5	TGCAGCGTTGGACAAGAGACCCAGTACTTC	CSVGQETQYF
few	TRBV4-3	TRBD1	TRBJ1-6	TGCGCCAGCAGCCGGAACAGGGGGGGTAATTCACCCCTCCACTTT	CASSRNRGGNSPLHF
few	TRBV4-3	NA	TRBJ2-5	TGCGCCAGCAGCCAAGTGGTCGAGCGGTGGGGCATCGAGACCCAGTACTTC	CASSQVVERWGIETQYF
NA	TRBV14	TRBD2	TRBJ2-1	TGTGCCAGCAGCGTACTTTGGCGGGGGGTTGTTGAGCAGTTCTTC	CASSVLWRGVVEQFF
NA	TRBV30	NA	TRBJ1-5	TGTGCCTGGAGTAGGGGGACATATAGCAATCAGCCCCAGCATTTT	CAWSRGTYSNQPQHF
NA	TRBV9	NA	TRBJ1-1	TGTGCCAGCAGCGTAGATCTCAGGGACACTGAAGCTTTCTTT	CASSVDLRDTEAFF
NA	TRBV30	NA	TRBJ1-1	TGTGCCTGGAGGTGGTCTTTGAACACTGAAGCTTTCTTT	CAWRWSLNTEAFF
NA	TRBV5-6	NA	TRBJ1-1	TGTGCCAGCAGCCCCGGGGGCTGGGGGTCGTACACTGAAGCTTTCTTT	CASSPGGWGSYTEAFF
once	TRBV30	NA	TRBJ2-5	TGTGCCTCTGGGGTGCAAGAGACCCAGTACTTC	CASGVQETQYF
NA	TRBV30	TRBD1	TRBJ2-7	TGTGCCTGGTCGACAGGGGCTTTCTACGAGCAGTACTTC	CAWSTGAFYEQYF
few	TRBV29-1	TRBD2	TRBJ2-7	TGCAGCGTTGAGACTCGACTAGCGGTGAACGAGCAGTACTTC	CSVETRLAVNEQYF
NA	TRBV6-5	NA	TRBJ2-5	TGTGCCAGCAGTACCAGGACGGAGCTCGAGACCCAGTACTTC	CASSTRTELETQYF
NA	TRBV4-1	NA	TRBJ1-6	TGCGCCAGCAGCCAAGATGTGGGGACCTCCTATAATTCACCCCTCCACTTT	CASSQDVGTSYNSPLHF
NA	TRBV30	TRBD1	TRBJ1-6	TGTGCCTGGAGAGCGGGACAGATGATTAATTCACCCCTCCACTTT	CAWRAGQMINSPLHF
NA	TRBV29-1	NA	TRBJ1-1	TGCAGCGTTGATGGGGTCGGGAACACTGAAGCTTTCTTT	CSVDGVGNTEAFF
NA	TRBV2	TRBD2	TRBJ2-5	TGTGCCAGCAGTGAAGGGCCGGGACGGGGGGAAGAGACCCAGTACTTC	CASSEGPGRGEETQYF
NA	TRBV5-4	TRBD2	TRBJ2-2	TGTGCCAGCAGCCTCTCCTTACTAGCGGGGAGAACCGGGGAGCTGTTTTTT	CASSLSLLAGRTGELFF
few	TRBV10-3	NA	TRBJ2-7	TGTGCCATCAGTCCAGAGAGGGCCGGGTACGAGCAGTACTTC	CAISPERAGYEQYF
NA	TRBV29-1	TRBD1	TRBJ2-3	TGCAGCGTTTCGGGACAGGGGGTGGATACGCAGTATTTT	CSVSGQGVDTQYF
NA	TRBV29-1	NA	TRBJ2-5	TGCAGCGTTGAGGGGCAGGGATTTAGGGAGACCCAGTACTTC	CSVEGQGFRETQYF
NA	TRBV5-1	NA	TRBJ2-7	TGCGCCAGCAGCGGGGCGGACGGATCCTACGAGCAGTACTTC	CASSGADGSYEQYF
NA	TRBV5-1	NA	TRBJ2-3	TGCGCCAGCAGCTTGGAGGGTAGCACAGATACGCAGTATTTT	CASSLEGSTDTQYF
once	TRBV11-2	NA	TRBJ2-7	TGTGCCAGCAGCTTAAGACCGTACGAGCAGTACTTC	CASSLRPYEQYF
once	TRBV30	TRBD1	TRBJ1-2	TGTGCCTGGAGCACGTACAGGGGTAGCTATGGCTACACCTTC	CAWSTYRGSYGYTF
NA	TRBV30	NA	TRBJ2-2	TGTGCCTGGAGTGTAAATATTGTCGGGGAGCTGTTTTTT	CAWSVNIVGELFF